This TCR beta chain is from a study of Graves' ophthalmopathy and Graves' hyperthyroidism. Study-wide context: Pretreatment peripheral blood was obtained at initial diagnosis.

In donors with ophthalmopathy, activity was moderate-to-severe, with CAS ≥3, NOSPECS ≥4 and duration under 3 months. Whole-study findings and limits: Most thyroid-expanded clonotypes exceeding 0.001 frequency were also found in blood.

As to this clonotype: The target antigen is unknown.

For repertoire sequencing, the TCR beta CDR3 regions were amplified from RNA transcripts. Scientists carried out first-round RT-PCR using HTBI primers and then a second-round multiplex PCR. TCRdb independently ran MiXCR on the multiplex PCR reads; one entry per CDR3 protein. The sample lists approximately 160,000 distinct CDR3 sequences; approximately 40% were seen once. J was trimmed by 3 bases and V by 1 base; bases with no gene match: 1. Germline CDR1 and CDR2: SGHNT and YENEEA. CDR3 length equals 14 residues. This receptor was taken from a woman in her thirties or forties with Graves' ophthalmopathy. The chain combines TRBV11-3 with TRBJ2-3, with 7 bases lining up with TRBD2. Material: peripheral blood. The CDR3: CASSLGGGTDTQYF. The CDR3 DNA is TGTGCCAGCAGCTTAGGGGGGGGAACAGATACGCAGTATTTT.